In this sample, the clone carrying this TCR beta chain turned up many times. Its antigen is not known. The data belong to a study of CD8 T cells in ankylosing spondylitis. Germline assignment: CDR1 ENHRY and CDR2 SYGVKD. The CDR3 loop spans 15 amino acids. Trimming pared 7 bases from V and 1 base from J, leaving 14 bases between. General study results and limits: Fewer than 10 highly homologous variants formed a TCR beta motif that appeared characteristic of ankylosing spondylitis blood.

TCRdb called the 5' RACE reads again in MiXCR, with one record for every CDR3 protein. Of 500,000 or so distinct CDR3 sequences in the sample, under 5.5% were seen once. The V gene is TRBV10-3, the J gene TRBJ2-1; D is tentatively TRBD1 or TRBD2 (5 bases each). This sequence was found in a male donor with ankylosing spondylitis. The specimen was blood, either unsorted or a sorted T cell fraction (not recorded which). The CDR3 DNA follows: TGTGCCATCACCCCCGGGACGAGGTCCTACAATGAGCAGTTCTTC. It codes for CAITPGTRSYNEQFF.